This T cell receptor (beta chain) is from a study of T cell responses to AZD1222 COVID-19 vaccine. Study-wide findings and caveats: Seropositive status at baseline applied to only a handful of AZD1222 recipients.

Notes on this clone: Its specificity is unknown.

V was pared by 0 bases and J by 7 bases, with 7 bases between. This CDR3 region has 13 residues. Germline lookup yields CDR1 SGHDN and CDR2 FVKESK. The data were produced by immunoSEQ multiplex PCR, yet TCRdb's version contains in-frame clones alone and is incomplete. The table records tens of thousands of clones, under 95% of them present only once. The chain joins TRBV14 to TRBJ1-5; D remains ambiguous. The sequence was collected from an adult in good health. The specimen comprised peripheral blood, sampled on day 0 of AZD1222 vaccination. This CDR3 reads CASSQDVGQPQHF. The CDR3 region has the DNA TGTGCCAGCAGCCAAGATGTCGGGCAGCCCCAGCATTTT. Using reference TRBV14 and TRBJ1-5 for the parts outside the CDR3, the full variable domain is EAGVTQFPSHSVIEKGQTVTLRCDPISGHDNLYWYRRVMGKEIKFLLHFVKESKQDESGMPNNRFLAERTGGTYSTLKVQPAELEDSGVYFCASSQDVGQPQHFGDGTRLSIL.